The next 12 T cell receptor beta chains were all read from a single sample in a study of T cell responses to AZD1222 COVID-19 vaccine. Clones were sequenced by immunoSEQ multiplex PCR, and TCRdb holds only the in-frame ones, with some missing. The sample holds just under 90,000 clones; about 90% are singletons and the top ten take about 9.4%. The sample here was peripheral blood, taken on day 0 of MenACWY control vaccination. These receptors were taken from an adult in good health.

The rearrangement links TRBV6-2 or TRBV6-3 to TRBJ2-7; D remains unclear. The V and J ends lost 0 bases and 2 bases respectively, with 11 bases between them. There are 15 residues in the CDR3. The V gene's germline CDR1 is MNHEY and CDR2 SVGEGT. CDR3 in DNA: TGTGCCAGCAGTTACTCGAGCCGGGTCCCCTACGAGCAGTACTTC. It is translated as CASSYSSRVPYEQYF.

The V and J genes are TRBV3-1 (or the pseudogene TRBV3-2) and TRBJ1-4; TRBD1 matches at 7 bases. Looked up from germline, CDR1 is LGHDT and CDR2 is YNNKEL (reference sequence). The CDR3 contains 15 residues. With V trimmed by 4 bases and J by 8 bases, 10 bases remained unmatched. CDR3 coding DNA: TGTGCCAGCAGCCCCCGAGACAGGGTGCCCGAAAAACTGTTTTTT. Its translation is CASSPRDRVPEKLFF.

The chain couples TRBV3-1 (or the pseudogene TRBV3-2) to TRBJ1-2, with D perhaps TRBD1 (6 bases). Germline V gives CDR1 LGHDT, CDR2 YNNKEL (reference sequence). The germline V and J ends were trimmed by 4 bases and 0 bases, with 12 bases remaining between them. This CDR3 is 15 amino acids long. CDR3: CASSRGQAANYGYTF. The CDR3 DNA reads TGTGCCAGCAGCCGGGGACAAGCCGCTAACTATGGCTACACCTTC.

The chain combines TRBV2 with TRBJ2-5; 10 nucleotides match TRBD1. The V segment lost 5 bases and the J segment 1 base; nucleotides outside the gene matches: 1. The CDR3 loop spans 14 amino acids. The V gene's germline CDR1 is SNHLY and CDR2 FYNNEI. This CDR3 reads CASSWTGGQETQYF. Here the CDR3 DNA reads TGTGCCAGCAGTTGGACAGGGGGCCAAGAGACCCAGTACTTC. The whole variable domain, remainder taken from reference TRBV2 and TRBJ2-5, is EPEVTQTPSHQVTQMGQEVILRCVPISNHLYFYWYRQILGQKVEFLVSFYNNEISEKSEIFDDQFSVERPDGSNFTLKIRSTKLEDSAMYFCASSWTGGQETQYFGPGTRLLVL.

This chain joins TRBV6-2 or TRBV6-3 and TRBJ2-7; 7 bases are a match to TRBD1. The V and J ends lost 0 bases and 0 bases, in that order; junction bases with no gene match: 2. CDR1 and CDR2 (germline): MNHEY, SVGEGT. CDR3 size: 15 residues. The CDR3: CASSYSRDSSYEQYF. The CDR3 region has the DNA TGTGCCAGCAGTTACTCTCGGGACAGCTCCTACGAGCAGTACTTC.

The chain is built from TRBV7-2 and TRBJ1-3; D possibly corresponds to TRBD1 (5 bases). The V and J ends lost 2 bases and 0 bases respectively, with 8 bases between them. The CDR3 is made up of 15 amino acids. The V gene's germline CDR1 is SGHTA and CDR2 FQGNSA. The CDR3 is CASSLQGGSGNTIYF. The CDR3 nucleotides read TGTGCCAGCAGCTTACAGGGTGGCTCTGGAAACACCATATATTTT. Full variable domain (rest looked up from reference TRBV7-2 and TRBJ1-3): GAGVSQSPSNKVTEKGKDVELRCDPISGHTALYWYRQSLGQGLEFLIYFQGNSAPDKSGLPSDRFSAERTGGSVSTLTIQRTQQEDSAVYLCASSLQGGSGNTIYFGEGSWLTVV.

In this sample, this clone turned up once. The chain carries TRBV12-2 and TRBJ2-7; the listed D gene, TRBD1, was not tested against the DNA. TRBV12-2 corresponds to a pseudogene. The CDR3 runs to 10 residues. The CDR3 DNA reads TGTCACACAGGGGGAAACGAGCAGTACTTC. Translation gives CHTGGNEQYF.

This clone is a singleton in its sample. This sequence joins TRBV9 and TRBJ1-1; D might be TRBD1 (5 bases). Germline V gene lookup returns CDR1 SGDLS and CDR2 YYNGEE. V was cut by 6 bases and J by 0 bases, with 9 bases left in between. This CDR3 contains 13 residues. This CDR3 is CASTQGVNTEAFF. The CDR3 nucleotides are TGTGCCAGCACCCAAGGGGTGAACACTGAAGCTTTCTTT.

This chain links TRBV7-3 with TRBJ1-6, with D unclear. CDR3 size: 13 residues. Trimming shortened V by 5 bases and J by 8 bases, and 10 bases separated the two germline ends. In germline, CDR1 is SGHTA, CDR2 FQGTGA. The CDR3 DNA sequence: TGTGCCAGCAGCATCGGACGCGATTCACCCCTCCACTTT. This sequence encodes CASSIGRDSPLHF.

This clone occurred many times. The chain carries TRBV12-3 or TRBV12-4 and TRBJ1-5; D may be TRBD1 (6 bases). The CDR3 has 13 amino acids. V was shortened by 5 bases and J by 9 bases, with 14 bases between the two germline ends. The CDR3 loop reads CASSGQSLGPQHF. The CDR3 region has the DNA TGTGCCAGCAGTGGACAGAGTCTGGGGCCCCAGCATTTT.

The chain carries TRBV27 and TRBJ1-6; 7 nucleotides line up with TRBD1. Germline trimming cut 2 bases from V and 8 bases from J; bases unmatched to any gene: 9. The CDR3 sequence is 16 residues long. Germline lookup yields CDR1 MNHEY and CDR2 SMNVEV (reference sequence). The CDR3 nucleotides read TGTGCCAGCAGTTTAAGAGGCAGGGGGGTTGATTCACCCCTCCACTTT. As protein: CASSLRGRGVDSPLHF.

As regards this clone: The same CDR3 can be traced to other DNA sequences in this sample. J is TRBJ2-7 and V is TRBV2; TRBD1 aligns across 7 bases. The CDR3 consists of 12 residues. Germline-derived CDR1 and CDR2 are SNHLY and FYNNEI. V dropped 8 bases and J dropped 1; count of bases not matched to a gene: 2. The CDR3 spells CASGGQSYEQYF. CDR3 nucleotide sequence: TGTGCCAGCGGGGGACAGTCCTACGAGCAGTACTTC.